The present entry profiles one T cell receptor (beta chain) with its context. Its binding antigen is unknown. The CDR3 ends on some other residue instead of the conserved phenylalanine or tryptophan, so this is likely a read error. Using a constant-region primer and ProtoScript II reverse transcriptase, TCRbeta-specific cDNA was reverse-transcribed from around 500 ng total RNA. TCRbeta libraries were built with three nested multiplex PCR rounds, a slightly modified ARM-PCR procedure. Each of the first two PCR rounds ran for roughly 11 cycles and used multiplex TRBV1-TRBV30 forward primers together with a Cbeta reverse primer. Sample barcodes and Illumina adapters were attached in a final 25-cycle PCR using Deep VentR polymerase. Amplicons of 200-500 bp were gel-purified with a QIAquick gel extraction kit before sequencing. An Illumina HiSeq 2500 was used to sequence the TCRbeta amplicons, generating 250-bp paired-end reads. Under the source paper's analysis protocol: Trimmomatic v0.33 was used to quality-trim the reads, and FLASH v1.2.11 was used to merge paired reads so that full CDR3 sequences could be recovered. V, D and J germline segments were assigned to the rearranged TCRbeta sequences using MiGEC v1.2.1b. Clonotype statistics and Shannon-Wiener diversity indices were computed with VDJtools v1.0.0. Except for diversity analysis, only the 250 most abundant clonotypes of each sample were used in subsequent analyses to reduce sampling bias. TCRdb applied fastp at Q25 and MiXCR to the public reads, then kept only in-frame beta chains. Rows matching on CDR3 protein sequence are summarized as one entry with the most common DNA and genes. TCRdb, rather than the study authors, made the V and J calls. This sample is represented by roughly 40,000 distinct CDR3 sequences; more than 70% of them were singletons. Of the sample, about 37% falls within the top ten clones.

The record originates from a study of tumor-infiltrating lymphocytes in primary liver carcinoma (dated by TCRdb to about 2017). For the wider study: Of the five patients, three men and two women aged 30 to 69 years, four had hepatocellular carcinoma and one had combined HCC and intrahepatic cholangiocarcinoma. Tumors of the five patients were stage T1-T3 N0M0 with maximum diameters of 4.2 to 10 cm. Each sample produced about 3.5 to 7.5 million productive TCRbeta reads, and read depth showed no significant difference between tissue types. The study combined TCRbeta repertoire sequencing, expression microarrays and whole-exome sequencing across five regions of each liver tumor, with adjacent normal tissue and blood. A total of approximately 35 specimens from 5 patients underwent TCRbeta repertoire sequencing, comprising some 25 tumor regions, 5 adjacent noncancerous liver tissues and 5 peripheral blood samples. Technical replicate repertoires showed high reproducibility, with mean shared-clone rates approximately 0.89 and correlation coefficients above 0.95. Results and caveats for the whole study, not just this receptor: Repertoire overlap was found to be higher between tumor regions (mean about 35%) than between tumor-adjacent (around 17%) or tumor-blood (14%) pairs, consistent with antigen-driven expansion. With just four or five patients in the study, the authors point out that the findings should be validated in a larger study. The top 250 clones accounted for a significantly greater share of the repertoire in tumors than in blood (p = 0.039). Since the samples were bulk and unsorted, there was no way to compare CD4+ and CD8+ T cell repertoires. Only the TCR beta chain was sequenced, so true repertoire diversity is likely underestimated because unpaired alpha chains were not captured.

The CDR3 is 15 amino acids in total, end residues counted. Only the CDR3 region is kept as DNA, spanning 45 bases read in frame from base 1. CDR1 and CDR2 were assigned from the germline V gene as LGHNA and YSLEER. Relative to germline, V is 0 bases shorter and J is 3 bases shorter, with 12 bases between their ends. Without any cell sorting, total RNA and DNA were extracted together from roughly 20-30 mg of bulk tissue using the AllPrep DNA/RNA mini kit. Between late 2015 and 2016, about five patients in China with histopathologically diagnosed primary liver carcinoma had their tumors surgically resected. Chronic HBV infection was present in the patients, and the patients were treatment-naive at sampling. Pieces of fresh tumor and adjacent tissue were cut in half, with one half kept in RNAlater at -80 degrees C and the other half sent for histology.

The sequenced sample consisted of tumor-adjacent normal liver tissue. This receptor was identified in a woman aged 25-40 years with primary liver carcinoma and hepatitis B virus infection. The V gene is TRBV4-3 and the J gene is TRBJ2-7, with an unclear D gene assignment. The encoded CDR3 is CASSQDWQWSYEQYS. The DNA sequence is TGCGCCAGCAGCCAAGATTGGCAGTGGAGCTACGAGCAGTACTCC.